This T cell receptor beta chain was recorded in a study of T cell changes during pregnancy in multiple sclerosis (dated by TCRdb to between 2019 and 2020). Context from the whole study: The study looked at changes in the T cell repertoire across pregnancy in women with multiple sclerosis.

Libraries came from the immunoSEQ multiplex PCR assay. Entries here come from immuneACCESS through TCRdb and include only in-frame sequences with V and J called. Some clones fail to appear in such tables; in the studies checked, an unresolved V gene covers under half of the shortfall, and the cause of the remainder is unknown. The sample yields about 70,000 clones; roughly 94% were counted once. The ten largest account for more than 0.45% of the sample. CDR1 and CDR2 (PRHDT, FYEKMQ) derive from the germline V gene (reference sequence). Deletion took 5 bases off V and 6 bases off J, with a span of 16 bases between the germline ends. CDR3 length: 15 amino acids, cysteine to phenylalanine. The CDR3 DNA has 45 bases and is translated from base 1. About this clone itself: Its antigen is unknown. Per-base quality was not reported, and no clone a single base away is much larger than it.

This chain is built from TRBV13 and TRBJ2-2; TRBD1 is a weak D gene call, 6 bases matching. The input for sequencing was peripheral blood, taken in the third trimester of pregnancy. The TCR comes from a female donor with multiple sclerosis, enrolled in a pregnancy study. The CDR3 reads CASSTRQGRAGELFF. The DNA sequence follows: TGTGCCAGCAGCACTCGCCAGGGGCGGGCCGGGGAGCTGTTTTTT. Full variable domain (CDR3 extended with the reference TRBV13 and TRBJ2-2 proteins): AAGVIQSPRHLIKEKRETATLKCYPIPRHDTVYWYQQGPGQDPQFLISFYEKMQSDKGSIPDRFSAQQFSDYHSELNMSSLELGDSALYFCASSTRQGRAGELFFGEGSRLTVL.